The 19 T cell receptor beta chains below were found in one sample sequenced in a study of blood T cell repertoires in COVID-19. Here immunoSEQ multiplex PCR was the method, and the copy in TCRdb shows in-frame clones only, minus some. Of roughly 200,000 clones listed, 75% to 90% are singletons. The material sequenced was PBMCs or T cells enriched from blood (not recorded which). These receptors all stem from a woman aged 25 to 39 who had been exposed to COVID-19.

There are many counts of this clone. The V and J genes are TRBV2 and TRBJ2-3, with TRBD2 matching 9 bases. Germline CDR1 SNHLY, CDR2 FYNNEI. V shed 6 bases and J 2 bases; nucleotides not matched to a gene: 3. The CDR3 loop spans 14 amino acids. The CDR3 DNA sequence: TGTGCCAGCAGGCTAGCGGGGCCCACAGATACGCAGTATTTT. Amino acid sequence: CASRLAGPTDTQYF. Full variable domain (remainder filled in from reference TRBV2 and TRBJ2-3): EPEVTQTPSHQVTQMGQEVILRCVPISNHLYFYWYRQILGQKVEFLVSFYNNEISEKSEIFDDQFSVERPDGSNFTLKIRSTKLEDSAMYFCASRLAGPTDTQYFGPGTRLTVL.

The gene calls are TRBV5-1 and TRBJ1-1, with unresolved D. CDR3 size: 15 residues. The V end was cut by 0 bases, the J end by 0 bases, with 9 bases between. CDR1 and CDR2 (germline): SGHRS, YFSETQ. The CDR3 is CASSLDRTLNTEAFF. The CDR3 nucleotides read TGCGCCAGCAGCTTGGATAGGACTTTGAACACTGAAGCTTTCTTT.

The genes are TRBV30 and TRBJ1-1; D is unresolved. The germline V and J ends were trimmed by 4 bases and 0 bases, with 9 bases remaining between them. Germline V gene lookup returns CDR1 GTSNPN and CDR2 SVGIG (reference sequence). The CDR3 runs 13 residues. The CDR3 protein is CAWTITMNTEAFF. DNA for the CDR3: TGTGCCTGGACCATTACAATGAACACTGAAGCTTTCTTT.

The chain uses TRBV5-1 and TRBJ2-7, with 9 bases aligning to TRBD1. The V gene end was trimmed by 3 bases and the J gene end by 2 bases; junction bases not matched to a gene: 3. CDR3 size: 14 residues. CDR1 is SGHRS and CDR2 is YFSETQ in the germline V gene. Here the CDR3 reads CASSWGQGAYEQYF. CDR3 bases: TGCGCCAGCAGCTGGGGACAGGGTGCCTACGAGCAGTACTTC.

This clone is a singleton in its sample. This chain links TRBV6-5 with TRBJ1-1; 10 bases fit TRBD1. From germline, CDR1 is MNHEY and CDR2 SVGAGI. The CDR3 runs 14 residues. J lost 11 bases, V lost 6 bases, and 12 bases had no gene match. The CDR3: CASRPTGGSVGAFF. CDR3 coding DNA: TGTGCCAGCAGGCCGACAGGGGGCTCGGTTGGTGCTTTCTTT.

The chain employs TRBV10-1 and TRBJ1-5; possibly TRBD1 for D (5 bases). CDR1 and CDR2 (germline): WNHNN, SYGVQD (reference sequence). The V end was cut by 2 bases, the J end by 0 bases, with 17 bases between. The CDR3 consists of 18 residues. The CDR3: CASSEPFLDNDSNQPQHF. Here the CDR3 DNA reads TGCGCCAGCAGTGAGCCTTTCCTGGACAATGATAGCAATCAGCCCCAGCATTTT.

The genes are TRBV29-1 and TRBJ1-5, with 7 bases lining up with TRBD1. V lost 1 base and J lost 10; bases outside the gene matches: 10. In germline, CDR1 is SQVTM, CDR2 ANQGSEA. This CDR3 is built from 14 residues. The CDR3 loop is CSVEGTGVPPPQHF. CDR3 DNA sequence: TGCAGCGTTGAAGGAACAGGGGTCCCCCCTCCCCAGCATTTT. Full variable domain (missing parts from reference TRBV29-1 and TRBJ1-5): SAVISQKPSRDICQRGTSLTIQCQVDSQVTMMFWYRQQPGQSLTLIATANQGSEATYESGFVIDKFPISRPNLTFSTLTVSNMSPEDSSIYLCSVEGTGVPPPQHFGDGTRLSIL.

A single count supports this clone. V is TRBV3-1 (or the pseudogene TRBV3-2) and J is TRBJ1-6; D is uncertain. Trimming took 6 bases from V and 8 from J, leaving 14 bases between them. This CDR3 comprises 14 residues. The germline V gene encodes CDR1 LGHDT and CDR2 YNNKEL (reference sequence). This CDR3 reads CASSFGRYDSPLHF. The CDR3 DNA reads as TGTGCCAGCAGTTTTGGGAGGTATGATTCACCCCTCCACTTT.

The gene calls are TRBV3-1 (or the pseudogene TRBV3-2) and TRBJ1-6, with D possibly being TRBD1 (6 bases). Germline CDR1 LGHDT, CDR2 YNNKEL (reference sequence). V dropped 4 bases and J dropped 3 bases, with 16 bases sitting between them. The CDR3 is 17 amino acids. This CDR3 is CASSRGGYRVYNSPLHF. The CDR3 DNA follows: TGTGCCAGCAGCCGGGGCGGTTACAGGGTCTATAATTCACCCCTCCACTTT.

The J gene is TRBJ1-2, the V gene TRBV5-1, with a possible D match to TRBD1 (5 bases). Trimming shortened V by 7 bases and J by 7 bases, and 14 bases separated the two germline ends. Germline assignment: CDR1 SGHRS and CDR2 YFSETQ. This CDR3 contains 12 residues. The CDR3 loop reads CASARDLAGYTF. As DNA, the CDR3 is TGCGCCAGCGCCAGGGATTTGGCTGGCTACACCTTC.

DNA of the CDR3: TGTGCCAGCAGCCAAGAAGCAGGCTCCTATGGCTACACCTTC. This sequence encodes CASSQEAGSYGYTF. V gene TRBV3-1 (or the pseudogene TRBV3-2) combines with J gene TRBJ1-2; D is unclear. The CDR3 contains 14 residues. The V and J ends lost 0 bases and 4 bases respectively, with 9 bases between them. Germline CDR1 and CDR2: LGHDT and YNNKEL (reference sequence).

This clone was picked up one time. The V gene is TRBV27, the J gene TRBJ1-3; possibly TRBD1 for D (5 bases). Germline V gives CDR1 MNHEY, CDR2 SMNVEV (reference sequence). This CDR3 has 14 residues. The V gene lost 2 bases and the J gene lost 1 base, with 6 bases spanning the gap. CDR3 protein: CASSLGGSGNTIYF. DNA for the CDR3: TGTGCCAGCAGTTTAGGGGGGTCTGGAAACACCATATATTTT.

J is TRBJ2-7 and V is TRBV24-1; TRBD1 matches 9 bases. CDR1 KGHDR and CDR2 SFDVKD come from the germline V gene. With V trimmed by 4 bases and J by 6 bases, 6 bases remained unmatched. This CDR3 spans 14 amino acids. The CDR3 DNA reads as TGTGCCACCAGTGACGCGGGACAGGGACCCGAGCAGTACTTC. Protein sequence: CATSDAGQGPEQYF.

V gene TRBV7-9 combines with J gene TRBJ1-6, with TRBD1 matching over 8 bases. With 5 bases clipped from V and 9 bases from J, the junction kept 6 bases outside the gene matches. This CDR3 spans 14 amino acids. The V gene's germline CDR1 is SEHNR and CDR2 FQNEAQ (reference sequence). CDR3 bases: TGTGCCAGCAGCGAAGGACAGGGTAGTTCACCCCTCCACTTT. This encodes CASSEGQGSSPLHF.

This clone is a singleton in its sample. CDR3 sequence: CASSLFSGGRNEQFF. The CDR3 DNA is TGTGCCAGCAGCTTGTTCTCTGGGGGCCGGAATGAGCAGTTCTTC. The chain uses TRBV5-6 and TRBJ2-1; weak D call: TRBD1 (6 bases). V gave up 1 base and J gave up 7 bases, with 15 bases separating them. Germline V gene lookup returns CDR1 SGHDT and CDR2 YYEEEE. This CDR3 spans 15 amino acids.

The V gene is TRBV28, the J gene TRBJ1-2, with D uncertain. The CDR3 has 12 amino acids. The germline V gene has CDR1 MDHEN and CDR2 SYDVKM. V gave up 2 bases and J gave up 2 bases, with 3 bases separating them. The CDR3 DNA follows: TGTGCCAGCAGTTTACTAAACTATGGCTACACCTTC. Translation: CASSLLNYGYTF.

The chain has TRBV3-1 (or the pseudogene TRBV3-2) and TRBJ2-7, with D uncertain. Germline CDR1 reads LGHDT; CDR2 reads YNNKEL (reference sequence). This CDR3 region has 12 residues. Trimming stripped 0 bases from V and 4 bases from J, with 4 bases between. DNA of the CDR3: TGTGCCAGCAGCCAAGACGGTTACGAGCAGTACTTC. This codes for CASSQDGYEQYF.

The rearrangement uses TRBV18 and TRBJ1-1, with 9 bases fitting TRBD1. The germline gives CDR1 KGHSH, CDR2 LQKENI. The CDR3 is made up of 14 amino acids. Trimming removed 5 bases from V and 7 bases from J; junction bases left unmatched: 8. CDR3 nucleotides: TGTGCCAGCTCATCAAGACAGGGGGAGAGTGAAGCTTTCTTT. This codes for CASSSRQGESEAFF.

The V and J genes are TRBV10-3 and TRBJ1-1; TRBD1 might be the D (5 bases). Trimming stripped 3 bases from V and 9 bases from J, with 11 bases between. The CDR3 totals 12 residues. Per the germline V gene, CDR1 is ENHRY and CDR2 is SYGVKD. The CDR3 sequence is CAISDSSGQAFF. The DNA for the CDR3 is TGTGCCATCAGTGATTCGTCAGGGCAAGCTTTCTTT.